The source of this T cell receptor (beta chain) is a study of T cell responses to AZD1222 COVID-19 vaccine. Study-wide findings and caveats: Vaccination with two AZD1222 doses was followed by a rise in Spike-specific TCR breadth and depth. None of the repertoires were sampled until the peak T cell response had passed. Reportedly, nearly half the spike-specific TCRs target unmutated variant regions. Dominant CD4 TCR responses targeted spike regions 160-218 and 743-854.

This clone appeared a single time. The target antigen is unknown. TCRdb keeps only in-frame clones here, not all; method: immunoSEQ multiplex PCR. Of some 130,000 clones in the sample, roughly 90% were seen once. V lost 5 bases, J lost 4 bases, and 15 bases lay in between. Germline-derived CDR1 and CDR2 are SGHRS and YFSETQ. There are 14 residues in the CDR3. V and J are TRBV5-1 and TRBJ2-5; tentative D call: TRBD1 (6 bases). The sequences come from peripheral blood, collected on day 0 of AZD1222 vaccination. This sequence originates from an adult in good health. This CDR3 is CASRPTGTVETQYF. CDR3 sequence (DNA): TGCGCCAGCAGACCCACAGGGACCGTAGAGACCCAGTACTTC. Based on the CDR3 plus reference TRBV5-1 and TRBJ2-5, the full variable domain is KAGVTQTPRYLIKTRGQQVTLSCSPISGHRSVSWYQQTPGQGLQFLFEYFSETQRNKGNFPGRFSGRQFSNSRSEMNVSTLELGDSALYLCASRPTGTVETQYFGPGTRLLVL.